Many counts were recorded for the clone carrying this T cell receptor beta chain. These data come from a study of T cells in Graves' hyperthyroidism and ophthalmopathy. Amplified TCR beta CDR3 regions derived from RNA transcripts. During a first-round RT-PCR of the TCR CDR3, the HTBI primer set was used. TCRdb re-analysed the multiplex PCR reads in MiXCR, keeping a single row per CDR3 protein. The sample includes 700,000 to 950,000 distinct CDR3 sequences, roughly 32% of them seen just once. The CDR3 extends over 15 amino acids. Germline V CDR1 and CDR2: MNHEY, SVGAGI. Trimming removed 5 bases from V and 0 bases from J, with 8 bases in between.

Sequenced material: blood. The chain combines TRBV6-5 with TRBJ2-6, with a tentative D call TRBD1 (5 bases). The receptor comes from a woman in her 40s with Graves' hyperthyroidism. This CDR3 is CASSLQASGANVLTF. The CDR3 DNA sequence: TGTGCCAGCAGTCTACAGGCCTCTGGGGCCAACGTCCTGACTTTC.